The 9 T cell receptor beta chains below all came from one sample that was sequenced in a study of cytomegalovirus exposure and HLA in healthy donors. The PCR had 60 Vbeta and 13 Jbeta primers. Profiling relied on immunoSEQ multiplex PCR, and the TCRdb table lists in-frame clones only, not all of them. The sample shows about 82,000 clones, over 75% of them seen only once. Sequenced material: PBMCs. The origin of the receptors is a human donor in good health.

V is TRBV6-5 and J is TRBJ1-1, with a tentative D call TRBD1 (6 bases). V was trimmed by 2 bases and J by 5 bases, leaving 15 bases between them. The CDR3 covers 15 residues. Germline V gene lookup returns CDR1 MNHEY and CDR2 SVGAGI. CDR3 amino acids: CASSYGGIKETEAFF. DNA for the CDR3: TGTGCCAGCAGTTACGGGGGCATTAAGGAGACTGAAGCTTTCTTT.

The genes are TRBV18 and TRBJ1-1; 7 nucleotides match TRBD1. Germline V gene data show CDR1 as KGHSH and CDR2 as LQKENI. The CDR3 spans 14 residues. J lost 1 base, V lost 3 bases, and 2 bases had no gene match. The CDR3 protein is CASSPGTANTEAFF. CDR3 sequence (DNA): TGTGCCAGCTCACCGGGGACAGCGAACACTGAAGCTTTCTTT.

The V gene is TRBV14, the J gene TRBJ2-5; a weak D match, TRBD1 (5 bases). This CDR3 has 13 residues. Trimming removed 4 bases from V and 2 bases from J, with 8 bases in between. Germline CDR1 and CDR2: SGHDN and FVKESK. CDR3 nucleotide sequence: TGTGCCAGCAGCCTGACAGAACAAGAGACCCAGTACTTC. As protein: CASSLTEQETQYF.

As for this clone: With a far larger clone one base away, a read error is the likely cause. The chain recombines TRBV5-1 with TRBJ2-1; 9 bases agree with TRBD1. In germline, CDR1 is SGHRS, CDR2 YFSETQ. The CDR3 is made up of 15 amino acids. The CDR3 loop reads CASSLGDRAYNEQFF. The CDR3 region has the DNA TGTGCCAGCAGCTTGGGGGACAGGGCCTACAATGAGCAGTTCTTC.

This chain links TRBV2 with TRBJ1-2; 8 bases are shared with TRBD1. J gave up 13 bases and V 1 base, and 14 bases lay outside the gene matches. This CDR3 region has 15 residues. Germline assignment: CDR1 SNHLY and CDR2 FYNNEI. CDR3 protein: CASSEVGLPGQGVTF. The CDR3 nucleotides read TGTGCCAGCAGTGAAGTAGGGCTCCCTGGACAGGGAGTCACCTTC.

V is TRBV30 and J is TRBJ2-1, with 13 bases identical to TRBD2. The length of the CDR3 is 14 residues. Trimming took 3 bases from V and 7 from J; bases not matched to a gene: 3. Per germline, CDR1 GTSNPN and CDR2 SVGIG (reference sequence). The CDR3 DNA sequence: TGTGCCTGGAGCGGACTAGCGGGGGTTAATGAGCAGTTCTTC. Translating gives CAWSGLAGVNEQFF.

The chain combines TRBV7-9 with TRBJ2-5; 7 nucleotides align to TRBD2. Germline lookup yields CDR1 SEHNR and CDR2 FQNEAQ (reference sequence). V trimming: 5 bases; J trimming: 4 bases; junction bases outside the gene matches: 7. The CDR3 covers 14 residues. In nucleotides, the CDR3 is TGTGCCAGCAGCCCGGTCGGGGGGACAGAGACCCAGTACTTC. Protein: CASSPVGGTETQYF.

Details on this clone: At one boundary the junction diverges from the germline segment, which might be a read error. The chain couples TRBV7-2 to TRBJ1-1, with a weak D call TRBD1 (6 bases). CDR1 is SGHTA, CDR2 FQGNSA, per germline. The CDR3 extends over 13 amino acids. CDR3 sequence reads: CASTLQGWTEAFF. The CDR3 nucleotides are TGTGCCAGCACCTTACAGGGTTGGACTGAAGCTTTCTTT.

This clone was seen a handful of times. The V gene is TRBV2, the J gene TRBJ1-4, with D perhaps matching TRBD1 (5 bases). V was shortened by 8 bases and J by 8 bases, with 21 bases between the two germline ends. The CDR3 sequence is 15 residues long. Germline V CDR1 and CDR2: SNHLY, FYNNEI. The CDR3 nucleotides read TGTGCCAGCCGGTGGGGCAGGGCCCCGAGCGAAAAACTGTTTTTT. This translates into CASRWGRAPSEKLFF.